Listed here are 14 T cell receptor beta chains from one sample, sequenced in a study of blood T cell repertoires in COVID-19. Profiling relied on immunoSEQ multiplex PCR, and the TCRdb table lists in-frame clones only, not all of them. The sample lists 210,000 or so clones; more than 85% were seen once. Source material: peripheral blood. The receptor source for this set is a man aged 35 to 55 with active or convalescent COVID-19.

The genes are TRBV5-4 and TRBJ2-7; 9 positions match TRBD1. The CDR3 totals 15 residues. The V segment lost 3 bases and the J segment 0 bases; nucleotides outside the gene matches: 4. The V gene's germline CDR1 is SGHNT and CDR2 YYREEE (reference sequence). CDR3 region: CASSWDRATSYEQYF. For the CDR3, the DNA is TGTGCCAGCAGCTGGGACAGGGCGACCTCCTACGAGCAGTACTTC.

The V gene is TRBV5-1, the J gene TRBJ2-5; 15 nucleotides align to TRBD2. The CDR3 sequence is 18 residues long. With V trimmed by 3 bases and J by 2 bases, 8 bases remained unmatched. The germline V gene has CDR1 SGHRS and CDR2 YFSETQ. CDR3 bases: TGCGCCAGCAGCTCGCCGGGACTAGCGGGAGGTGGGCAAGAGACCCAGTACTTC. This translates into CASSSPGLAGGGQETQYF.

This clone was observed a single time. The chain uses TRBV4-2 and TRBJ2-3, with 14 bases aligning to TRBD2. Per germline, CDR1 LGHNA and CDR2 YNFKEQ. V dropped 0 bases and J dropped 3; count of bases not matched to a gene: 11. The CDR3 contains 20 residues. CDR3 in DNA: TGTGCCAGCAGCCAAGATAGGAGGACTAGCGGGGGGCCCAGGACAGATACGCAGTATTTT. As protein: CASSQDRRTSGGPRTDTQYF.

The chain joins TRBV7-9 to TRBJ2-2; 7 bases fit TRBD2. Per the germline V gene, CDR1 is SEHNR and CDR2 is FQNEAQ (reference sequence). The CDR3 is 16 amino acids. J lost 0 bases, V lost 0 bases, and 1 base had no gene match. DNA of the CDR3: TGTGCCAGCAGCTTAGCGAGCGGGACGAACACCGGGGAGCTGTTTTTT. Translating gives CASSLASGTNTGELFF.

The V and J genes are TRBV27 and TRBJ2-5, with 10 bases matching TRBD1. This CDR3 has 16 residues. The V and J ends lost 0 bases and 5 bases, in that order; junction bases with no gene match: 6. CDR1 is MNHEY and CDR2 is SMNVEV in the germline V gene (reference sequence). The CDR3 nucleotides are TGTGCCAGCAGTTTATCGGGGACAGGGGTAATGGAGACCCAGTACTTC. It codes for CASSLSGTGVMETQYF.

This clone came up once. The chain employs TRBV19 and TRBJ2-6; D might be TRBD1 (5 bases). Germline V lookup: CDR1 LNHDA, CDR2 SQIVND (reference sequence). V was shortened by 6 bases and J by 0 bases, with 9 bases between the two germline ends. The CDR3 sequence is 15 residues long. CDR3 coding DNA: TGTGCCAGTAGACAGGTCTACTCTGGGGCCAACGTCCTGACTTTC. Protein product: CASRQVYSGANVLTF.

The chain joins TRBV9 to TRBJ2-6, with D uncertain. Germline V gene sequence: CDR1 SGDLS, CDR2 YYNGEE. The CDR3 totals 15 residues. Trimming left V 4 bases short and J 0 bases short, with 8 bases between. CDR3 sequence (DNA): TGTGCCAGCAGCACAACGGGCTCTGGGGCCAACGTCCTGACTTTC. Its protein is CASSTTGSGANVLTF.

V gene TRBV7-3 combines with J gene TRBJ2-5; TRBD2 matches at 11 bases. After removal of 4 bases from V and 4 bases from J, the junction contained 5 bases not matched to a gene. The CDR3 sequence is 15 residues long. Germline CDR1 and CDR2: SGHTA and FQGTGA. The DNA for the CDR3 is TGTGCCAGCAGCTCCATAGCGGGAGGGCCAGAGACCCAGTACTTC. Protein: CASSSIAGGPETQYF.

The rearrangement uses TRBV7-6 and TRBJ2-1, with a weak D call TRBD2 (7 bases). Germline loops: CDR1 SGHVS, CDR2 FNYEAQ. The CDR3 spans 16 residues. V was clipped by 3 bases and J by 0 bases, with 12 bases between them. CDR3 nucleotides: TGTGCCAGCAGCTTGAGGGAGGGGGACTCCTACAATGAGCAGTTCTTC. This gives the protein CASSLREGDSYNEQFF.

This clone occurred once. The rearrangement links TRBV18 to TRBJ2-7, with TRBD1 identical over 8 bases. The V and J ends lost 3 bases and 5 bases, in that order; junction bases with no gene match: 9. The CDR3 loop spans 15 amino acids. Per the germline V gene, CDR1 is KGHSH and CDR2 is LQKENI. The CDR3, as DNA: TGTGCCAGCTCACCCCAGACAGGGGCGAGCGACGAGCAGTACTTC. It codes for CASSPQTGASDEQYF.

This chain joins TRBV7-9 and TRBJ2-2; D gene uncertain. The CDR3 is 13 amino acids. Germline V lookup: CDR1 SEHNR, CDR2 FQNEAQ (reference sequence). V was trimmed by 6 bases and J by 6 bases, leaving 11 bases between them. DNA for the CDR3: TGTGCCAGCAGTCTGATAGAGGCCGGGGAGCTGTTTTTT. Protein: CASSLIEAGELFF.

The rearrangement links TRBV7-9 to TRBJ2-1; 9 bases align to TRBD1. The junction had 6 bases not matched to a gene; V was cut back by 5 bases and J by 7 bases. Germline CDR1 is SEHNR and CDR2 is FQNEAQ (reference sequence). The CDR3 is 14 residues long. CDR3 amino acids: CASSAPGTGNEQFF. The CDR3 coding sequence is TGTGCCAGCAGCGCCCCCGGGACAGGGAATGAGCAGTTCTTC.

The gene calls are TRBV19 and TRBJ2-7, with D perhaps TRBD1 (6 bases). Deletions cut 6 bases from V and 6 bases from J, with 12 bases between. The germline V gene encodes CDR1 LNHDA and CDR2 SQIVND (reference sequence). This CDR3 is built from 12 residues. CDR3 amino acids: CASSLGQSEQYF. The CDR3, as DNA: TGTGCCAGTAGCCTAGGACAGTCCGAGCAGTACTTC.

This sequence joins TRBV10-3 and TRBJ1-1, with 7 positions matching TRBD1. This CDR3 comprises 16 residues. Germline V gene sequence: CDR1 ENHRY, CDR2 SYGVKD. Losses at the gene ends were 0 bases for V and 1 base for J; bases not matched to a gene: 5. The CDR3: CAISESWGQRNTEAFF. CDR3 in DNA: TGTGCCATCAGTGAGTCTTGGGGACAGAGGAACACTGAAGCTTTCTTT.